This T cell receptor (beta chain) originates from a study of cytomegalovirus exposure and HLA in healthy donors. Regarding the study as a whole: Researchers reported that a few CMV-associated chains were confirmed in vitro as CMV antigen-specific. For most TCR beta V segments, an earlier analysis put the productive rate at about 87% or about 30% of the time.

Turning to this clone: No antigen is known for it.

Amplification used 60 Vbeta primers and 13 Jbeta primers. Clones were sequenced by immunoSEQ multiplex PCR, and TCRdb holds only the in-frame ones, with some missing. The sample shows about 150,000 clones, around 75% of them seen only once. The donors (healthy individuals) were bone marrow donors. Sequenced sample: PBMCs. The sequence derives from a man aged 25 to 40 in good health and CMV-seropositive.

The CDR3 here is CASSSTSRGRGQYF. The CDR3 DNA sequence: TGTGCCAGCAGCTCAACCAGCAGGGGAAGGGGGCAGTACTTC. V usage is TRBV7-2 and J usage is TRBJ2-7, with D tentatively TRBD1 (6 bases). The CDR3 covers 14 residues. Germline CDR1 reads SGHTA; CDR2 reads FQGNSA. V was trimmed by 4 bases and J by 9 bases, leaving 19 bases between them.